Only a few counts were recorded for the clone carrying this T cell receptor beta chain. Its antigen is currently unknown. The sample belongs to a study of identical twins. Study-wide points: Memory repertoires showed no such pattern, whereas abundant cord blood beta clonotypes carried fewer insertions. Models came in too low on out-of-frame TCR alpha sharing in monozygotic twins. Diverse VJ usage suggested most zero-insertion clonotypes were not invariant T cells.

The CDR3 contains 15 residues. Trimming took 7 bases from V and 0 from J, leaving 13 bases between them. Germline V gene data show CDR1 as MNHNS and CDR2 as SASEGT. Each cDNA held unique molecular identifiers, and template switching gave it a universal primer site. TCRdb re-called the 5' RACE reads through MiXCR, storing one row per CDR3 protein. The table has fewer than 250,000 distinct CDR3 sequences, around 10% seen once. The rearrangement uses TRBV6-1 and TRBJ2-1; tentatively, D is TRBD1 or TRBD2 (5 bases each). This receptor was identified in a woman aged 18-29 years in good health. What was sequenced was memory (CD45RO+) T cells sorted from blood. CDR3 protein: CASKGPISSYNEQFF. CDR3 in DNA: TGTGCCAGCAAGGGACCAATAAGCTCCTACAATGAGCAGTTCTTC.